Shown below are 8 T cell receptor beta chains from a single sample sequenced in a study of neurological immune-mediated disorders. One entry per CDR3 protein, called by TCRdb with MiXCR from the 5' RACE reads. The sample carries some 66,000 distinct CDR3 sequences, approximately 3.7% recorded once. What was sequenced was PBMCs. The receptors were sampled from a man between 50 and 59 years old with multiple sclerosis.

In DNA, the CDR3 is TGCAGTGCTAGAGACCCGTCATACGAGCAGTACTTC. Protein sequence: CSARDPSYEQYF. The chain employs TRBV20-1 and TRBJ2-7, with unresolved D. CDR3 length: 12 residues. Trimming removed 0 bases at V and 4 bases at J, with 7 bases between. Per germline, CDR1 DFQATT and CDR2 SNEGSKA (reference sequence).

This clonotype was observed many times. The chain links TRBV29-1 to TRBJ2-2; the D is unclear. Germline assignment: CDR1 SQVTM and CDR2 ANQGSEA. V lost 4 bases and J lost 7, with 10 bases in between. The CDR3 is 12 residues long. CDR3: CSVARGVGELFF. The CDR3 bases are TGCAGCGTTGCTCGAGGTGTCGGGGAGCTGTTTTTT.

This clonotype turned up a few times. The junction shows a germline mismatch at one end, possibly a read error. CDR3: CASSQGPGNYNSPLNF. The CDR3 coding sequence is TGCGCCAGCAGCCAAGGACCCGGGAACTATAATTCACCCCTCAACTTT. V gene TRBV4-1 combines with J gene TRBJ1-6; D not resolved. Germline V gene sequence: CDR1 MGHRA, CDR2 YSYEKL. The CDR3 is made up of 16 amino acids.

This clonotype was recorded many times. The chain employs TRBV5-1 and TRBJ2-1, with 10 bases lining up with TRBD2. This CDR3 contains 14 residues. Unmatched junction bases numbered 4, after V lost 0 bases and J lost 10 bases. Germline CDR1 reads SGHRS; CDR2 reads YFSETQ. CDR3 DNA sequence: TGCGCCAGCAGCTTGGTAGCGGGGGGAAGCGAGCAGTTCTTC. Translating it yields CASSLVAGGSEQFF.

In its sample, this clonotype was seen many times. The chain employs TRBV7-9 and TRBJ2-4; possibly TRBD2 for D (6 bases). The CDR3 length is 13 residues. V was pared by 2 bases and J by 7 bases, with 9 bases between. The V gene's germline CDR1 is SEHNR and CDR2 FQNEAQ (reference sequence). The CDR3 loop is CASSLYAGNIQYF. As DNA, the CDR3 is TGTGCCAGCAGCTTATATGCGGGGAACATTCAGTACTTC.

This clonotype was picked up many times. The J gene is TRBJ1-5, the V gene TRBV21-1; TRBD1, the table's D call, was not compared with the DNA. TRBV21-1 is annotated as a pseudogene. The CDR3 contains 15 residues. CDR3 protein: CASSKVARGHQPQHF. In DNA, the CDR3 is TGTGCCAGCAGCAAAGTGGCGAGGGGGCATCAGCCCCAGCATTTT.

This clonotype appeared many times. This chain links TRBV7-2 with TRBJ1-2; D ambiguous. Germline values: CDR1 SGHTA, CDR2 FQGNSA. The CDR3 consists of 15 residues. Trimming left V 1 base short and J 1 base short, with 10 bases between. For the CDR3, the DNA is TGTGCCAGCAGCTTAGGCCCTGGGGTTAACTATGGCTACACCTTC. Protein: CASSLGPGVNYGYTF.

This clonotype occurred many times. This CDR3 reads CSARENRDPDTQYF. The CDR3 region has the DNA TGCAGTGCTAGAGAAAACAGGGACCCAGATACGCAGTATTTT. This chain connects TRBV20-1 to TRBJ2-3, with D maybe TRBD1 (6 bases). Germline CDR1 is DFQATT and CDR2 is SNEGSKA (reference sequence). V dropped 0 bases and J dropped 4 bases, with 11 bases sitting between them. CDR3 size: 14 residues.